The rows below give T cell receptor beta chains drawn from one sample of a study of T cell responses to AZD1222 COVID-19 vaccine. This table comes from immunoSEQ multiplex PCR, and its TCRdb copy is limited to in-frame clones, with some not included. The sample has some 200,000 clones; more than 75% are singletons. Material: peripheral blood, obtained on day 0 of AZD1222 vaccination. The receptors were gathered from an adult in good health. CDR3s include the opening cysteine and the closing phenylalanine or tryptophan.

v_gene	len	j_gene	CDR3aa
TRBV5-1	14	TRBJ1-5	CASSPGAANQPQHF
TRBV7-6	16	TRBJ1-3	CASSARTGDSGNTIYF
TRBV27	14	TRBJ2-2	CASSLHMYTGELFF
TRBV7-9	13	TRBJ1-1	CASRGQGSTEASF
TRBV2	13	TRBJ2-7	CASSESWRYEQYF
TRBV6-9	16	TRBJ1-2	CASSYSRRQGNYGYTF
TRBV13	19	TRBJ2-3	CASSFIGKAGGPVADTQYF
TRBV19	16	TRBJ1-3	CASSIFKGTSGNTIYF
TRBV5-4	14	TRBJ2-7	CASSFWGGAYEQYF
TRBV7-2	18	TRBJ2-7	CASSFPHFRVRSSYEQYF
TRBV12-3/TRBV12-4	13	TRBJ2-4	CASGLSGPTSQYF
TRBV29-1	8	TRBJ1-2	CSVDIHTF
TRBV19	15	TRBJ2-7	CASSIDGTRYYEQYF
TRBV29-1	13	TRBJ1-2	CSVGFSEHYGYTF
TRBV28	14	TRBJ2-7	CASRGRDRGYEQYF
TRBV7-8	13	TRBJ2-7	CASSLGRAYEQYF
TRBV3-1/TRBV3-2	14	TRBJ1-6	CASSQGGQNSPLHF
TRBV28	14	TRBJ1-4	CASSFLGALGKLFF
TRBV14	17	TRBJ1-4	CASSQESFGQGNEKLFF
TRBV21-1	15	TRBJ2-5	CASSKETEIQETQYF
TRBV11-3	15	TRBJ2-1	CASSLSAGQSNEQFF
TRBV9	12	TRBJ2-7	CASSSGFYEQYF
TRBV24-1	11	TRBJ2-1	CATSDRVRQFF
TRBV27	14	TRBJ1-5	CASSLSPDNQPQHF
TRBV11-2	17	TRBJ2-5	CASSKIVGGSSVETQYF
TRBV2	16	TRBJ1-1	CASSGGATIMNTEAFF
TRBV11-1	15	TRBJ2-1	CASSQLRGSYNEQFF
TRBV29-1	17	TRBJ2-1	CSVDVPGTRRPNNEQFF
TRBV28	16	TRBJ1-3	CASSLWTGGSGNTIYF
TRBV4-1	15	TRBJ2-5	CASSQDRGQEETQYF
TRBV5-1	16	TRBJ2-3	CASSLGTSVTTDTQYF
TRBV18	15	TRBJ2-7	CASSPGTAPHYEQYF
TRBV2	11	TRBJ2-7	CASSQNYEQYF
TRBV7-7	14	TRBJ2-5	CASSPTGTQETQYF
TRBV4-2	13	TRBJ1-5	CASSQQGNQPQHF
TRBV2	17	TRBJ1-6	CASTAPGTGAENSPLHF
TRBV12-3/TRBV12-4	13	TRBJ2-3	CASSLARTDTQYF
TRBV5-1	17	TRBJ2-1	CASSIRLSFSSYNEQFF
TRBV5-1	15	TRBJ2-5	CASSLEGSGAETQYF
TRBV28	14	TRBJ2-5	CASSRGSGQETQYF
TRBV19	14	TRBJ2-6	CASSVSSGPGVLTF
TRBV19	11	TRBJ1-1	CASSIQVWAFF
TRBV4-2	13	TRBJ2-3	CASSRLAADTQYF
TRBV4-2	15	TRBJ1-2	CASSQDRDSSYGYTF
TRBV18	16	TRBJ1-3	CASSPPTLGSGNTIYF
TRBV7-2	15	TRBJ2-5	CASSNRGVLEETQYF
TRBV27	15	TRBJ2-7	CASSLSPGENYEQYF
TRBV16	18	TRBJ1-2	CASSQLMIRGGLDYGYTF
TRBV7-8	14	TRBJ2-7	CASSLGDSAYEQYF
TRBV11-3	14	TRBJ1-1	CASSLGGEGTEAFF
TRBV2	12	TRBJ1-2	CASSEGDYGYTF
TRBV3-1/TRBV3-2	14	TRBJ1-6	CASSRRTGNSPLHF
TRBV9	16	TRBJ2-1	CASTVGLAGEYNEQFF
TRBV9	16	TRBJ2-5	CASSVEGPGGLGTQYF
TRBV27	16	TRBJ2-1	CASSLSLAGAYNEQFF
TRBV5-1	15	TRBJ2-5	CASMNTGTAQETQYF
TRBV7-8	14	TRBJ2-7	CASSRGTYSYEQYF
TRBV5-1	16	TRBJ2-6	CASSLDTLGGANVLTF
TRBV27	14	TRBJ2-7	CASSLSAGAYEQYF